This T cell receptor (beta chain) stems from a study of cytomegalovirus exposure and HLA in healthy donors. Regarding the study as a whole: It is likely that the observed cluster of highly shared sequence variants was a sequencing artifact.

This clone was picked up one time. No antigen is known for it. PCR primers comprised 60 Vbeta and 13 Jbeta primers. The method was immunoSEQ multiplex PCR; TCRdb's version includes in-frame clones alone and lacks a portion of them. This table has approximately 210,000 clones, around 79% appearing once. Although they were nominally healthy when sampled, donors likely had unrecorded immune exposures. The CDR3 is made up of 14 amino acids. The V segment lost 3 bases and the J segment 3 bases; nucleotides outside the gene matches: 3. The germline V gene has CDR1 SQVTM and CDR2 ANQGSEA. The gene calls are TRBV29-1 and TRBJ1-4, with 8 bases matching TRBD1. The source is a male donor in good health and CMV-seropositive. The sample comprised PBMCs. In nucleotides, the CDR3 is TGCAGCGTTGATGCAGGGGGCTCTAATGAAAAACTGTTTTTT. Protein sequence: CSVDAGGSNEKLFF.